Listed here is a single T cell receptor (beta chain). The antigen it binds to is not known. Base qualities are missing; no much larger clone stands one base away. This specimen comes from a study of ipilimumab plus nivolumab after autologous stem cell transplantation (dated by TCRdb to about 2021). In the study overall: A median of about five ipilimumab doses and 8 nivolumab doses was received by trial patients. High-risk transplant-naive patients and patients relapsing within 3 years of a first autologous transplant were included in the myeloma cohort. Patients undergoing autologous transplant for high-risk diffuse large B cell lymphoma, mature T cell lymphoma, or multiple myeloma were enrolled in the trial. Around 35 patients made up the trial's intent-to-treat population.

Receptors were amplified or captured by the immunoSEQ multiplex PCR assay. Entries here come from immuneACCESS through TCRdb and include only in-frame sequences with V and J called. Some clones fail to appear in such tables; in the studies checked, an unresolved V gene covers under half of the shortfall, and the cause of the remainder is unknown. Here the sample has fewer than 15,000 clones; roughly 70% occur a single time. Jointly, the top ten make up approximately 10% of the sample. The paper's findings and limits, for the study overall: Combined checkpoint inhibition as post-transplant consolidation was concluded by the authors to appear tolerable. According to the authors, a biologic rationale for studying the approach further came from T cell receptor repertoire, regulatory T cell phenotype and gut microbiota profiles.

Starting 14 to 28 days after the autologous transplant, patients began checkpoint therapy, which included ipilimumab at 1 mg/kg intravenously on day 1 of selected weeks. Nivolumab was given at 3 mg/kg intravenously on day 1 of weeks 1, 4, 7, 10, and every two weeks through week 26. Combined checkpoint inhibition with ipilimumab and nivolumab as consolidation after autologous stem cell transplantation was tested in a Phase Ib clinical trial. The germline V gene gives CDR1 as MDHEN and CDR2 as SYDVKM. Trimming accounts for 6 bases at V and 5 bases at J, while the number of junction bases matched to no gene is 10. The CDR3 contains 15 residues, cysteine and phenylalanine counted. Just CDR3 DNA is preserved here, 45 bases in frame from base 1.

The sequencing here drew on PBMCs, taken in a trial of ipilimumab plus nivolumab as post-transplant consolidation. This TCR was sampled from a male donor with multiple myeloma. The rearrangement combines TRBV28 with TRBJ2-3; TRBD1 fits 8 bases in the junction. For the CDR3, the sequence is CASSRAGGYRDTQYF. At the DNA level, the sequence is TGTGCCAGCAGCCGGGCAGGGGGCTATAGAGATACGCAGTATTTT. Beyond the CDR3, the reference TRBV28 and TRBJ2-3 genes provide the residues; the full variable domain reads: DVKVTQSSRYLVKRTGEKVFLECVQDMDHENMFWYRQDPGLGLRLIYFSYDVKMKEKGDIPEGYSVSREKKERFSLILESASTNQTSMYLCASSRAGGYRDTQYFGPGTRLTVL.